These 28 T cell receptor beta chains share one sample of origin, sequenced in a study of cytomegalovirus exposure and HLA in healthy donors. TCRdb's copy holds only in-frame clones and misses some; the assay was immunoSEQ multiplex PCR. This table has about 71,000 clones, approximately 93% appearing once. Sequencing input: PBMCs. Every receptor here comes from a man aged 18 to 29 in good health and CMV-seropositive.

The chain links TRBV4-2 to TRBJ1-3; D is perhaps TRBD1 (6 bases). The CDR3 extends over 15 amino acids. Germline lookup yields CDR1 LGHNA and CDR2 YNFKEQ. The V gene lost 2 bases and the J gene lost 0 bases, with 8 bases spanning the gap. As DNA, the CDR3 is TGTGCCAGCAGCCAAAAGGACAGCTCTGGAAACACCATATATTTT. This translates into CASSQKDSSGNTIYF.

The V gene is TRBV28, the J gene TRBJ2-3, with 10 positions matching TRBD2. The CDR3 totals 14 residues. Germline V gene lookup returns CDR1 MDHEN and CDR2 SYDVKM. V lost 8 bases, J lost 5 bases, and 7 bases stayed unmatched. The CDR3 loop reads CASEAGGAGDTQYF. The CDR3 region has the DNA TGTGCCAGCGAAGCGGGAGGGGCGGGAGATACGCAGTATTTT.

V usage is TRBV5-1 and J usage is TRBJ2-5; 7 bases are shared with TRBD2. CDR1 is SGHRS and CDR2 is YFSETQ in the germline V gene. CDR3 length equals 14 residues. Trimming removed 6 bases from V and 4 bases from J; junction bases left unmatched: 9. CDR3: CASTPRGEGETQYF. The CDR3 DNA follows: TGCGCCAGCACCCCGCGAGGGGAGGGAGAGACCCAGTACTTC.

The V gene is TRBV7-9, the J gene TRBJ1-2; 7 positions match TRBD1. Per germline, CDR1 SEHNR and CDR2 FQNEAQ (reference sequence). This CDR3 region has 13 residues. Trimming cost V 5 bases and J 2 bases; bases outside gene matches: 2. CDR3 loop: CASSGTENYGYTF. DNA of the CDR3: TGTGCCAGCAGCGGGACAGAAAACTATGGCTACACCTTC.

J is TRBJ1-3 and V is TRBV7-2, with TRBD1 matching over 8 bases. The V segment lost 6 bases and the J segment 4 bases; nucleotides outside the gene matches: 5. The length of the CDR3 is 14 residues. The V gene's germline CDR1 is SGHTA and CDR2 FQGNSA. The CDR3 DNA reads TGTGCCAGCAGTACCCGACAGGGGGGAAACACCATATATTTT. Encoded protein: CASSTRQGGNTIYF. Together with reference TRBV7-2 and TRBJ1-3, the CDR3 gives the full variable domain: GAGVSQSPSNKVTEKGKDVELRCDPISGHTALYWYRQSLGQGLEFLIYFQGNSAPDKSGLPSDRFSAERTGGSVSTLTIQRTQQEDSAVYLCASSTRQGGNTIYFGEGSWLTVV.

V gene TRBV19 combines with J gene TRBJ1-6; TRBD1 matches at 7 bases. Germline values: CDR1 LNHDA, CDR2 SQIVND (reference sequence). The CDR3 length is 16 residues. J was trimmed by 7 bases and V by 5 bases; bases with no gene match: 11. In DNA form, the CDR3 reads TGTGCCAGTAGTCTACCCTGGACAGGAAGAAATTCACCCCTCCACTTT. It codes for CASSLPWTGRNSPLHF.

This clone was observed a single time. The chain joins TRBV7-2 to TRBJ2-1; possibly TRBD2 for D (6 bases). V lost 8 bases to trimming and J lost 0 bases, with 8 bases between them. CDR1 SGHTA and CDR2 FQGNSA come from the germline V gene. The CDR3 spans 13 residues. The CDR3 nucleotides are TGTGCCAGCTCCGGGAGCTCCTACAATGAGCAGTTCTTC. Translated: CASSGSSYNEQFF. Full variable domain (missing parts from reference TRBV7-2 and TRBJ2-1): GAGVSQSPSNKVTEKGKDVELRCDPISGHTALYWYRQSLGQGLEFLIYFQGNSAPDKSGLPSDRFSAERTGGSVSTLTIQRTQQEDSAVYLCASSGSSYNEQFFGPGTRLTVL.

The chain has TRBV28 and TRBJ2-5; D possibly corresponds to TRBD1 (5 bases). The CDR3 extends over 16 amino acids. CDR1 and CDR2 (germline): MDHEN, SYDVKM. V gave up 3 bases and J gave up 1 base, with 15 bases separating them. The CDR3 region has the DNA TGTGCCAGCAGTTTGGCCGCAACAGGTGCCCAAGAGACCCAGTACTTC. Encoded protein: CASSLAATGAQETQYF.

The chain carries TRBV4-2 and TRBJ2-7; TRBD1 is a possible D gene (5 bases). Germline CDR1 reads LGHNA; CDR2 reads YNFKEQ. Trimming stripped 3 bases from V and 3 bases from J, with 6 bases between. The CDR3 extends over 12 amino acids. The chain's CDR3 is CASSHDSYEQYF. DNA of the CDR3: TGTGCCAGCAGCCACGACAGCTACGAGCAGTACTTC.

This rearrangement joins TRBV6-5 to TRBJ2-7; 8 bases are shared with TRBD2. Germline CDR1 reads MNHEY; CDR2 reads SVGAGI. The CDR3 has 14 residues. Unmatched junction bases numbered 11, after V lost 7 bases and J lost 6 bases. CDR3 sequence: CASNPAGDVSEQYF. Written as DNA, the CDR3 is TGTGCCAGCAACCCAGCGGGGGATGTCTCCGAGCAGTACTTC.

The V call is TRBV7-8, the J call TRBJ1-6, with TRBD1 identical over 9 bases. This CDR3 contains 17 residues. V was pared by 4 bases and J by 2 bases, with 6 bases of the junction left unmatched. Germline-derived CDR1 and CDR2 are SGHVS and FQNEAQ. CDR3 amino acids: CASSSRGDRAYNSPLHF. CDR3 sequence (DNA): TGTGCCAGCAGCTCGAGAGGGGACAGGGCCTATAATTCACCCCTCCACTTT.

This clone came up a few times. The rearrangement joins TRBV6-4 to TRBJ2-1; 7 bases match TRBD2. Trimming took 0 bases from V and 6 from J; bases not matched to a gene: 8. The CDR3 contains 16 residues. Germline CDR1 MRHNA, CDR2 SNTAGT. CDR3 in amino acids: CASSDSTSSITNEQFF. The CDR3 nucleotides read TGTGCCAGCAGTGACTCGACTAGCAGTATCACCAATGAGCAGTTCTTC.

This chain links TRBV19 with TRBJ2-7, with 12 positions matching TRBD2. Germline CDR1 and CDR2: LNHDA and SQIVND (reference sequence). The length of the CDR3 is 15 residues. J was trimmed by 6 bases and V by 5 bases; bases with no gene match: 8. The CDR3 coding sequence is TGTGCCAGTAGTGCTCGACTAGCGGGAGATCGCGAGCAGTACTTC. Translating it yields CASSARLAGDREQYF. Drawing the rest from reference TRBV19 and TRBJ2-7, the complete variable domain is DGGITQSPKYLFRKEGQNVTLSCEQNLNHDAMYWYRQDPGQGLRLIYYSQIVNDFQKGDIAEGYSVSREKKESFPLTVTSAQKNPTAFYLCASSARLAGDREQYFGPGTRLTVT.

The rearrangement uses TRBV30 and TRBJ2-7, with D unresolved. This CDR3 is built from 14 residues. The germline V gene has CDR1 GTSNPN and CDR2 SVGIG (reference sequence). Trimming stripped 3 bases from V and 0 bases from J, with 12 bases between. The CDR3 DNA is TGTGCCTGGAGAGCCGCTAGGAGCTCCTACGAGCAGTACTTC. This sequence encodes CAWRAARSSYEQYF.

The gene calls are TRBV7-3 and TRBJ2-1; a weak D match, TRBD1 (5 bases). V gave up 4 bases and J gave up 9 bases, with 13 bases separating them. The length of the CDR3 is 13 residues. Germline V gene lookup returns CDR1 SGHTA and CDR2 FQGTGA. CDR3 bases: TGTGCCAGCAGCTCCGACCTTAGGGGTGAGCAGTTCTTC. Its protein is CASSSDLRGEQFF.

The rearrangement uses TRBV6-4 and TRBJ1-6, with D uncertain. Deletions cut 4 bases from V and 5 bases from J, with 12 bases between. The CDR3 totals 15 residues. Germline V CDR1 and CDR2: MRHNA, SNTAGT. The CDR3 loop reads CASSAQAENNSPLHF. The CDR3, as DNA: TGTGCCAGCAGTGCTCAGGCAGAAAATAATTCACCCCTCCACTTT.

This chain's CDR3 is CASSEWADNEQFF. For the CDR3, the DNA is TGTGCCAGCAGTGAATGGGCAGACAATGAGCAGTTCTTC. The chain uses TRBV25-1 and TRBJ2-1; D call uncertain. Germline values: CDR1 MGHDK, CDR2 SYGVNS. V lost 1 base, J lost 5 bases, and 6 bases lay in between. The length of the CDR3 is 13 residues. The whole variable domain, remainder taken from reference TRBV25-1 and TRBJ2-1, is EADIYQTPRYLVIGTGKKITLECSQTMGHDKMYWYQQDPGMELHLIHYSYGVNSTEKGDLSSESTVSRIRTEHFPLTLESARPSHTSQYLCASSEWADNEQFFGPGTRLTVL.

The V call is TRBV7-2, the J call TRBJ2-3; the D gene is possibly TRBD1 (6 bases). CDR3 length equals 16 residues. V lost 4 bases and J lost 2, with 16 bases in between. Germline V gene data show CDR1 as SGHTA and CDR2 as FQGNSA. The CDR3 bases are TGTGCCAGCAGCTACATGACAGGTTCTTACACAGATACGCAGTATTTT. Translation gives CASSYMTGSYTDTQYF.

This chain uses TRBV29-1 with TRBJ2-3, with D perhaps TRBD2 (6 bases). Germline V gene data show CDR1 as SQVTM and CDR2 as ANQGSEA. CDR3 length: 14 residues. With 4 bases removed from V and 0 bases from J, the gap between germline ends came to 11 bases. The CDR3 DNA reads as TGCAGCGTTGCCCCAGGGACTAGCACAGATACGCAGTATTTT. Its translation: CSVAPGTSTDTQYF.

The V gene is TRBV29-1, the J gene TRBJ1-1; 7 nucleotides match TRBD1. The germline gives CDR1 SQVTM, CDR2 ANQGSEA. With V trimmed by 5 bases and J by 7 bases, 7 bases remained unmatched. The CDR3 spans 12 residues. CDR3 bases: TGCAGCGTTAGGATCAGGGGGTATGAAGCTTTCTTT. It yields the protein CSVRIRGYEAFF.

The chain couples TRBV6-1 to TRBJ2-1; 7 positions agree with TRBD1. The CDR3 spans 13 residues. Germline CDR1 reads MNHNS; CDR2 reads SASEGT. The V gene end was trimmed by 6 bases and the J gene end by 8 bases; junction bases not matched to a gene: 7. Here the CDR3 reads CASRFDRAHEQFF. Written as DNA, the CDR3 is TGTGCCAGCAGATTTGACAGGGCCCATGAGCAGTTCTTC.

The chain couples TRBV6-5 to TRBJ2-7, with TRBD1 as a possible D gene (5 bases). Between the trimmed V and J ends, which lost 6 bases and 3 bases, there was a span of 12 bases. Germline CDR1 and CDR2: MNHEY and SVGAGI. The CDR3 totals 13 residues. The CDR3 DNA sequence: TGTGCCAGCAGCGAAGACAGAGACTACGAGCAGTACTTC. This encodes CASSEDRDYEQYF.

J is TRBJ2-5 and V is TRBV5-6; 8 bases match TRBD2. Trimming took 2 bases from V and 5 from J; bases not matched to a gene: 8. The CDR3 consists of 15 residues. Germline values: CDR1 SGHDT, CDR2 YYEEEE. CDR3 residues: CASSLRSGSGETQYF. CDR3 nucleotide sequence: TGTGCCAGCAGCTTAAGAAGCGGGAGCGGGGAGACCCAGTACTTC.

The rearrangement links TRBV5-6 to TRBJ1-2, with 7 bases matching TRBD1. From germline, CDR1 is SGHDT and CDR2 YYEEEE. The V gene end was trimmed by 4 bases and the J gene end by 4 bases; junction bases not matched to a gene: 4. This CDR3 is 13 amino acids long. CDR3 region: CASSRQGLYGYTF. CDR3 nucleotides: TGTGCCAGCAGCCGACAGGGCCTCTATGGCTACACCTTC.

The rearrangement uses TRBV15 and TRBJ1-5; D is unclear. V was trimmed by 0 bases and J by 6 bases, leaving 15 bases between them. The CDR3 totals 16 residues. Germline loops: CDR1 LNHNV, CDR2 YYDKDF (reference sequence). CDR3 in DNA: TGTGCCACCAGCAGAGAAGTGAGCGGGAGAGGTCAGCCCCAGCATTTT. Protein: CATSREVSGRGQPQHF.

The chain has TRBV10-3 and TRBJ1-1, with 7 bases lining up with TRBD1. The germline gives CDR1 ENHRY, CDR2 SYGVKD. The CDR3 consists of 17 residues. The J segment lost 2 bases and the V segment lost 6 bases, leaving 15 bases of the junction unmatched. The CDR3 loop reads CAIRPSPLDRRNTEAFF. The CDR3, as DNA: TGTGCCATCAGACCTTCCCCGTTGGACAGGCGTAACACTGAAGCTTTCTTT.

The chain joins TRBV13 to TRBJ2-7; 9 nucleotides agree with TRBD1. The CDR3 extends over 15 amino acids. From germline, CDR1 is PRHDT and CDR2 FYEKMQ (reference sequence). V was pared by 7 bases and J by 0 bases, with 7 bases of the junction left unmatched. CDR3 protein: CASTMGQGPSYEQYF. CDR3 nucleotides: TGTGCCAGCACTATGGGACAGGGTCCCTCCTACGAGCAGTACTTC.

The V and J genes are TRBV15 and TRBJ1-3, with a tentative D call TRBD1 (5 bases). The CDR3 runs 15 residues. V shed 3 bases and J shed 0 bases, with 9 bases lying between them. From germline, CDR1 is LNHNV and CDR2 YYDKDF (reference sequence). This CDR3 is CATSRDMGSGNTIYF. CDR3 sequence (DNA): TGTGCCACCAGCAGGGACATGGGCTCTGGAAACACCATATATTTT.